This T cell receptor beta chain was captured by sequencing in a study of shared clonotypes between healthy human individuals. The germline gives CDR1 SGHNT, CDR2 YYREEE (reference sequence). Trimming stripped 0 bases from V and 9 bases from J, with 16 bases between. The CDR3 spans 14 residues. The assay ran at deep level. Here immunoSEQ multiplex PCR was the method, and the copy in TCRdb shows in-frame clones only, minus some. This table has 400,000 to 550,000 clones, approximately 79% appearing once. The TCR was taken from a woman aged 40 to 50 in good health. Some clones in this sample may be carry-over from other donors' samples. The chain uses TRBV5-4 and TRBJ2-7, with D possibly matching TRBD2 (7 bases). What was sequenced was PBMCs. The DNA for the CDR3 is TGTGCCAGCAGCTTGGCTGGTGCGGGGGCCGTGCAGTACTTC. This codes for CASSLAGAGAVQYF.